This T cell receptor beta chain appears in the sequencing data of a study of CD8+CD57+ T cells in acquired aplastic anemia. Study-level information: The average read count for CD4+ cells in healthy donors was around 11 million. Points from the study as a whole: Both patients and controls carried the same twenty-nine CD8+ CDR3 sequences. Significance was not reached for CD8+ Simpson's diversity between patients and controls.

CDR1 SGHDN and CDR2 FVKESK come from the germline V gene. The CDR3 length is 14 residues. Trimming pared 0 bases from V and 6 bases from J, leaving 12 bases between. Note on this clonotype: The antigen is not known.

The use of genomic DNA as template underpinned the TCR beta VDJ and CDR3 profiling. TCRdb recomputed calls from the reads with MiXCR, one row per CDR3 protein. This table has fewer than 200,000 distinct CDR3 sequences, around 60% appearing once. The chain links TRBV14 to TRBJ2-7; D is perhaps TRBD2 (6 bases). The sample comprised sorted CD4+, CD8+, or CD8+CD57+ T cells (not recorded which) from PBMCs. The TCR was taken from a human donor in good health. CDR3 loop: CASSQDQLAGEQYF. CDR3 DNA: TGTGCCAGCAGCCAAGATCAACTAGCTGGCGAGCAGTACTTC. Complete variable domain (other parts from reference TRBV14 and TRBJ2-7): EAGVTQFPSHSVIEKGQTVTLRCDPISGHDNLYWYRRVMGKEIKFLLHFVKESKQDESGMPNNRFLAERTGGTYSTLKVQPAELEDSGVYFCASSQDQLAGEQYFGPGTRLTVT.